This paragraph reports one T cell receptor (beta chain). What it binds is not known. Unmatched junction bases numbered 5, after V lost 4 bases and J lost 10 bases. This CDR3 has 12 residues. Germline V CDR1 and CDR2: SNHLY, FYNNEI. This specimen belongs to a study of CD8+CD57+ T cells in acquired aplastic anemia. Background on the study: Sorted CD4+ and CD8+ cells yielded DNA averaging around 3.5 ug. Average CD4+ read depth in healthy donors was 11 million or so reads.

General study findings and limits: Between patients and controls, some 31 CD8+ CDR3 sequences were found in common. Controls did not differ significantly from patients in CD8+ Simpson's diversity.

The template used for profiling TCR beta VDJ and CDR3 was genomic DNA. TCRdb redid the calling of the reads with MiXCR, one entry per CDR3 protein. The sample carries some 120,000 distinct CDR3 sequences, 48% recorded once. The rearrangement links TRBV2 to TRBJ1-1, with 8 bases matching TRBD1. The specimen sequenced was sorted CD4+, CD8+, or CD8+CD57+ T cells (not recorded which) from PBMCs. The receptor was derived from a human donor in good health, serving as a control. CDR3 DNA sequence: TGTGCCAGCAGTGTTAGACAGGGGAGAGCTTTCTTT. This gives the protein CASSVRQGRAFF. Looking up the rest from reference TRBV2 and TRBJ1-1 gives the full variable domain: EPEVTQTPSHQVTQMGQEVILRCVPISNHLYFYWYRQILGQKVEFLVSFYNNEISEKSEIFDDQFSVERPDGSNFTLKIRSTKLEDSAMYFCASSVRQGRAFFGQGTRLTVV.